This record concerns one T cell receptor (beta chain) sequence. Its antigen is currently unknown. Because the CDR3 is missing its conserved closing phenylalanine or tryptophan, this is likely a read error. It is unclear where the CDR3 begins or ends on the DNA, so no DNA is shown, and the CDR3 is as TCRdb lists it. TCR beta CDR3 regions were amplified from RNA. With the HTBI primer set, the TCR CDR3 went through a first round of RT-PCR. Each CDR3 protein gets one entry after TCRdb re-called the multiplex PCR reads with MiXCR. The sample holds hundreds of thousands of distinct CDR3 sequences, less than 45% seen once. The entry originates in a study of T cells in Graves' hyperthyroidism and ophthalmopathy. Uncontrolled infection, other autoimmune disease, pregnancy or lactation excluded patients. General study points: Onset of ophthalmopathy came a median 6.5 months after the model predicted it. Using 13 V-J features, a model discriminated ophthalmopathy from stable hyperthyroidism. Among clonotypes expanded in thyroid above 0.001, most were also found in blood.

The sample consisted of peripheral blood or thyroid tissue (not recorded which). This receptor was identified in an adult man with Graves' disease, either hyperthyroidism or ophthalmopathy (not recorded which).

Here the CDR3 reads CASSYSIR. The chain uses TRBV6-6 and TRBJ2-7. Germline CDR1 MNHNY, CDR2 SVGAGI (reference sequence). The CDR3 sequence runs 8 residues, both termini included.